A selection of T cell receptor beta chains follows, all from one sample in a study of T cells in Graves' hyperthyroidism and ophthalmopathy. TCRdb reanalysed the multiplex PCR reads using MiXCR and keeps one entry per CDR3 protein. The data show about 340,000 distinct CDR3 sequences, about 21% seen once. The specimen was blood. These receptors were obtained from a woman between 50 and 59 years old with Graves' hyperthyroidism. The conserved cysteine and the conserved F or W are not part of the CDR3 here. The D gene is left open where the match is weak.

j_call v_call d_call cdr3_aa
TRBJ2-3 TRBV2 TRBD1 ASSGTAPGIDTQY
TRBJ2-7 TRBV11-3 - ASSLGGDKTYEQY
TRBJ1-5 TRBV6-1 TRBD1 ASSAGTGGGNQPQH
TRBJ1-5 TRBV19 TRBD1 ASDRGRSSNQPQH
TRBJ2-7 TRBV15 - ATSRETGAYEQY
TRBJ2-5 TRBV28 TRBD1 ASSLSRTGRQETQY
TRBJ2-6 TRBV20-1 - SARDLSGIGANVLT
TRBJ1-1 TRBV20-1 TRBD1 SADGQGNTEAF
TRBJ2-6 TRBV5-1 - ASSLDGASGANVLT
TRBJ2-2 TRBV27 TRBD1 ASTRQGNTGELF
TRBJ2-1 TRBV5-4 TRBD2 ASCSRRLAGVSSSYNEQF
TRBJ2-3 TRBV24-1 - ATSDLGGDTQY
TRBJ2-1 TRBV2 TRBD2 ASSEAGLAGYNEQF
TRBJ1-2 TRBV4-1 TRBD1 ASGQVVNYGYT
TRBJ2-3 TRBV11-2 - ASSFDTQY
TRBJ2-1 TRBV9 - ASSVVGFGYNEQF
TRBJ2-1 TRBV30 - AWSFGEQF
TRBJ1-5 TRBV2 - ASSPSSNQPQH
TRBJ2-1 TRBV20-1 - SARAEGAVRTYNEQF
TRBJ2-3 TRBV10-3 - AITLGHRSTDTQY
TRBJ2-7 TRBV12-3/TRBV12-4 - ASSLKRYEQY
TRBJ2-1 TRBV30 TRBD2 AWSVLGLAGSQGEF
TRBJ2-1 TRBV30 - AWSGGNEQF
TRBJ1-2 TRBV20-1 - SANPTEGTL
TRBJ2-1 TRBV2 - ASSEEVGGQF
TRBJ1-5 TRBV24-1 - ATSDSRGVAKRGQPQH
TRBJ2-7 TRBV7-9 TRBD2 ASSLPSPGAGGLSYEQY
TRBJ1-2 TRBV12-3/TRBV12-4 - ASSFLGGGNGYT
TRBJ1-2 TRBV27 - ASSLGGGSYGYT
TRBJ1-5 TRBV4-1 - ASSLAHGVSNQPQH
TRBJ2-1 TRBV20-1 - SGQKPGAGAYNEQF
TRBJ2-3 TRBV2 - ASSEAQGNTDTQY
TRBJ1-4 TRBV3-1 - ASSRDANGEEKLF
TRBJ2-7 TRBV30 TRBD2 AWSVNSGRAYEQY
TRBJ1-2 TRBV28 - ASNWGRDLGYT
TRBJ2-1 TRBV6-2/TRBV6-3 - ASSYTGGTSNEQF
TRBJ1-1 TRBV15 - ATSRPPQGREAF
TRBJ1-4 TRBV18 - ASSRDGTDNEKLF
TRBJ2-2 TRBV12-3/TRBV12-4 TRBD2 ASSFWGGDGELF
- TRBV5-4 TRBD2 ASSFSGRAAYEQF
TRBJ1-1 TRBV4-1 - ASSPTAATGNTEAF
TRBJ2-7 TRBV29-1 TRBD1 SVGTGFEGEQY
TRBJ2-3 TRBV6-2/TRBV6-3 TRBD1 ASSYLRDRITDTQY
TRBJ1-1 TRBV5-1 TRBD1 ASRDAGDRAF
TRBJ1-2 TRBV29-1 TRBD1 SVLTGAGFGYT
TRBJ2-4 TRBV30 - AWSPGLGNIQY
TRBJ1-2 TRBV9 - ASSVDPGGTANYGYT
TRBJ1-2 TRBV14 - ASSQVPGRTYGYT
TRBJ2-3 TRBV5-8 - ASSSPGRDTQY
TRBJ2-1 TRBV30 TRBD2 AWSAIAGHNEQF
TRBJ1-1 TRBV15 TRBD1 ATSKQTGASEAF
TRBJ1-1 TRBV9 - ASSASPRGSTEAF
TRBJ2-3 TRBV20-1 - SARVLGLQY
TRBJ2-1 TRBV5-1 TRBD2 ASSFGVGLVPQYNEQF